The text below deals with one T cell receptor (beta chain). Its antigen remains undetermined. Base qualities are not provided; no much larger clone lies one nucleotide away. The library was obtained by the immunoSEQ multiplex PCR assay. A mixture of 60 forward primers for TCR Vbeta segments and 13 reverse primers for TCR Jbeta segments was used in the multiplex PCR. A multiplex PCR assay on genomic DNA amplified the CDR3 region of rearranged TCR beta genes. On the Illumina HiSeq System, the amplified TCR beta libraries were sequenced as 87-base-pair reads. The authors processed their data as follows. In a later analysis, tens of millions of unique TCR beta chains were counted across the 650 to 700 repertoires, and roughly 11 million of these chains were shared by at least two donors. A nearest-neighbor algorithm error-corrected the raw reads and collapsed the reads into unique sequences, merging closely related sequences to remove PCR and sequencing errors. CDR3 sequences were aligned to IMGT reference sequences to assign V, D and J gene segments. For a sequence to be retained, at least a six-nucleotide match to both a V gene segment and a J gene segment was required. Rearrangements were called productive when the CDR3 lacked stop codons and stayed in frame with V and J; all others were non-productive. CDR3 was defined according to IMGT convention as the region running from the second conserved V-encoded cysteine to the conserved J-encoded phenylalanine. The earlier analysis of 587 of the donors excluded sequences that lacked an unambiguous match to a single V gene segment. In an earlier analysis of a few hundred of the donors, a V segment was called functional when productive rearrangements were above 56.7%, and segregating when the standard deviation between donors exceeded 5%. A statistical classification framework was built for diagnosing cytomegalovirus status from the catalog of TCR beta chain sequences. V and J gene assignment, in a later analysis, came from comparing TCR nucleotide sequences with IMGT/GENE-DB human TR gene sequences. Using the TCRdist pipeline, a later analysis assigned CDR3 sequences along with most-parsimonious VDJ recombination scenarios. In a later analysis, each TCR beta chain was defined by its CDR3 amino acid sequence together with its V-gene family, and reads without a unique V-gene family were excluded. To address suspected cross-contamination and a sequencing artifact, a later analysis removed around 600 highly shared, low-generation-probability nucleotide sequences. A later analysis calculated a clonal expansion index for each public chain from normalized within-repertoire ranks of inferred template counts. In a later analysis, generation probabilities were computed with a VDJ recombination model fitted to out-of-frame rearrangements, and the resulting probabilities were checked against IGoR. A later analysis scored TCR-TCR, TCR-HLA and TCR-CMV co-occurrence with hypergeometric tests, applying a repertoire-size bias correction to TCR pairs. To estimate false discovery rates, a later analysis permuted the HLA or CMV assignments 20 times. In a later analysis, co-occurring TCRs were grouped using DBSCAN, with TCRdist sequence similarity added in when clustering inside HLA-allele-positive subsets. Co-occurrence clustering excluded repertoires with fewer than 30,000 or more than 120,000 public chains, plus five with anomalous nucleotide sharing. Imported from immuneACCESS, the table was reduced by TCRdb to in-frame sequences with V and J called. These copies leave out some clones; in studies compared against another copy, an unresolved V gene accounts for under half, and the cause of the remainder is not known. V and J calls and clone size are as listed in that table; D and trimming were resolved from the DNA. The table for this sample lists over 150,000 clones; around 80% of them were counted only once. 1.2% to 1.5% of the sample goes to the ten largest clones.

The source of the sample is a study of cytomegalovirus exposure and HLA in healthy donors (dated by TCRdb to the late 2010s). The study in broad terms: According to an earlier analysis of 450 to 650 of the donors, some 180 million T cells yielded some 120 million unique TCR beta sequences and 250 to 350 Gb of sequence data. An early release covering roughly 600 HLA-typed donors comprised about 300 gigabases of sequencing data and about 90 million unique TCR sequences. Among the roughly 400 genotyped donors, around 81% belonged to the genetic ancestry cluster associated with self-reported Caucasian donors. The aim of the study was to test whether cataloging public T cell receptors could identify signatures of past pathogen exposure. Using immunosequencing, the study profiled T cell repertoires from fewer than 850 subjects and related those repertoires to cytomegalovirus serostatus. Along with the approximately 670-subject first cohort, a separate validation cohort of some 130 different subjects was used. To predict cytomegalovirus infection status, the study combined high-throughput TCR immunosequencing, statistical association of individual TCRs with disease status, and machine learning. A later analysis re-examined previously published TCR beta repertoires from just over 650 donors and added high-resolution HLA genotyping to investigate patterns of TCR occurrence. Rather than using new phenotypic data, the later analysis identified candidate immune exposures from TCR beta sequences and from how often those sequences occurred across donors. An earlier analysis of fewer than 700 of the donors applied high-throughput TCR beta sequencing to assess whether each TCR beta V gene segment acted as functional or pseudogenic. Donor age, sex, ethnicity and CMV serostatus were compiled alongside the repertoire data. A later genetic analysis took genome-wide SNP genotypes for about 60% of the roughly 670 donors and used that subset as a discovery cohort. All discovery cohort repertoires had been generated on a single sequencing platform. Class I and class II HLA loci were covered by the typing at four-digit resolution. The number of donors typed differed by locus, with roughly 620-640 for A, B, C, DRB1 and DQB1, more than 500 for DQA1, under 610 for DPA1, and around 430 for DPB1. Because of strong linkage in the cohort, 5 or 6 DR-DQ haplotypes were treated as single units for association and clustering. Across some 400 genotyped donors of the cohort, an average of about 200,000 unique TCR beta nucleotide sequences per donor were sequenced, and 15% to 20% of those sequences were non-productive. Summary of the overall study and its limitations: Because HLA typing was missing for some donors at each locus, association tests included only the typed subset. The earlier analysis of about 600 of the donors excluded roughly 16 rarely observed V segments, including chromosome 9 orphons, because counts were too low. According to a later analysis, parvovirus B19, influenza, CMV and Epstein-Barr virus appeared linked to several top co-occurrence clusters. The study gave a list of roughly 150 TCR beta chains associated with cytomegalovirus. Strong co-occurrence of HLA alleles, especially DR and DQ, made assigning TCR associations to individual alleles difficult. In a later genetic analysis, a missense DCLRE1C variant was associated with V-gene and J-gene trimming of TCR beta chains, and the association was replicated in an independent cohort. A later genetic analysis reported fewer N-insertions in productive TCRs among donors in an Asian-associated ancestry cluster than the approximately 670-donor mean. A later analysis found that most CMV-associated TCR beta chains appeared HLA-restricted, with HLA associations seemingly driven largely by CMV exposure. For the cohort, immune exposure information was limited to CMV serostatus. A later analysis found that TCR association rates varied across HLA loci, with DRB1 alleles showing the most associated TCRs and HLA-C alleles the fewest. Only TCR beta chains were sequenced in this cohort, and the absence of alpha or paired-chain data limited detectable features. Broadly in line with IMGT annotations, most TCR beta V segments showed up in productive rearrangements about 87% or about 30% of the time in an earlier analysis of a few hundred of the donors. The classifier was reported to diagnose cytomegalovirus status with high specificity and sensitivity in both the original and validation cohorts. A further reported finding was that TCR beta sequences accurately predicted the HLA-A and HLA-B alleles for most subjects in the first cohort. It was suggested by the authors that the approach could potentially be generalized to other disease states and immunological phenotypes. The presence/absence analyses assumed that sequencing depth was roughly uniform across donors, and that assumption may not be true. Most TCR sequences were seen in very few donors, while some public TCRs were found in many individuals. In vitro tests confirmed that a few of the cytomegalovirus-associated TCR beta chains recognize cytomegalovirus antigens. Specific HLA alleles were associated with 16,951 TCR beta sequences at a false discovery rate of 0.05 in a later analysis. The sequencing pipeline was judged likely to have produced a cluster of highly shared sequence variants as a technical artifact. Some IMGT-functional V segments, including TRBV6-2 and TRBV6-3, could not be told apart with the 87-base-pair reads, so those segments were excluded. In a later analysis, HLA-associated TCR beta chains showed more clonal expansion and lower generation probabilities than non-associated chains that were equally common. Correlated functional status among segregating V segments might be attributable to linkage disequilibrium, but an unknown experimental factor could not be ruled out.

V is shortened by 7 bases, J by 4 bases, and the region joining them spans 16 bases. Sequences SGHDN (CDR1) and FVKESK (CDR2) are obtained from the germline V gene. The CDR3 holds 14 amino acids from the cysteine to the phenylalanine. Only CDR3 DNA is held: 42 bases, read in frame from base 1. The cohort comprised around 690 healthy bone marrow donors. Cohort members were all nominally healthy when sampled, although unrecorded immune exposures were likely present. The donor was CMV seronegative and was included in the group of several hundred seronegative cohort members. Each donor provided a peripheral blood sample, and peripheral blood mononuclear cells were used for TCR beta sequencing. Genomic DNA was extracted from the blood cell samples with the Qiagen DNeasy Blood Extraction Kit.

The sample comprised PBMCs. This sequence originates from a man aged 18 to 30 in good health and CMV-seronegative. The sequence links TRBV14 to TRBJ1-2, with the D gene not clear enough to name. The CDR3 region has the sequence CASMGAQCFYGYTF. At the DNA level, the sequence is TGTGCCAGCATGGGCGCCCAATGCTTCTATGGCTACACCTTC.